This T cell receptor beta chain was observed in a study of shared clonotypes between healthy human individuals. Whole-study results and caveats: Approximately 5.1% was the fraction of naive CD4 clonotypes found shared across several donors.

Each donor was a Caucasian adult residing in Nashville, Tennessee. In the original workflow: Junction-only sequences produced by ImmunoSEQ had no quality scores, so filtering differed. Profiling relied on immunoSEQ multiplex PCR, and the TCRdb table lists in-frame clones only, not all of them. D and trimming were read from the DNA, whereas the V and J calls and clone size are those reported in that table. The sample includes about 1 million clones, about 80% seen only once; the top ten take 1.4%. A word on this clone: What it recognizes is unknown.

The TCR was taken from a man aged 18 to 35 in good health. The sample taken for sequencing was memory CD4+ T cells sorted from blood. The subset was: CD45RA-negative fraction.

The CDR3 bases are TGTGCCAGCAGCTTAGATGGTTCCGGACAGACTAGCGGCTACACCTTC. Translated, it gives CASSLDGSGQTSGYTF. The chain uses TRBV7-2 and TRBJ1-2; D might be TRBD1 (6 bases). CDR3 length: 16 residues. With 1 base removed from V and 8 bases from J, the gap between germline ends came to 20 bases. Looked up from germline, CDR1 is SGHTA and CDR2 is FQGNSA.